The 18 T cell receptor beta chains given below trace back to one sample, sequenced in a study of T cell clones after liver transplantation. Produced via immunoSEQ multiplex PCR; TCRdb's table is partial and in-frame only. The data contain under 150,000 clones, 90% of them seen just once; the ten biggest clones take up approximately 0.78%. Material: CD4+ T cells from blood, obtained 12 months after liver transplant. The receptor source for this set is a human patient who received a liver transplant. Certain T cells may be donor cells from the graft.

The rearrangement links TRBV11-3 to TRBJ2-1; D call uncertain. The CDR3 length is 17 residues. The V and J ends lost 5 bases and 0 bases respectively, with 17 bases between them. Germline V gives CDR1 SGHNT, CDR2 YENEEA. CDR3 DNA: TGTGCCAGCAGCCAGACCGTCCTCCGCAGCTCCTACAATGAGCAGTTCTTC. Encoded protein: CASSQTVLRSSYNEQFF.

For the CDR3, the DNA is TGTGCCAGCAGTGTTAAGGGGCCTACAGGGGAGCAGTTCTTC. It is translated as CASSVKGPTGEQFF. This chain joins TRBV2 and TRBJ2-1; D may be TRBD1 (6 bases). CDR3 length: 14 residues. Trimming took off 4 bases at V and 10 bases at J, with 17 bases between the two ends. Germline V lookup: CDR1 SNHLY, CDR2 FYNNEI.

CDR3 coding DNA: TGTGCCAGCAGTTTCCAAGACAGGGTTGGGACTGAAGCTTTCTTT. This gives the protein CASSFQDRVGTEAFF. V gene TRBV28 combines with J gene TRBJ1-1; 7 nucleotides match TRBD1. Germline V gene data show CDR1 as MDHEN and CDR2 as SYDVKM. The CDR3 runs 15 residues. V gave up 3 bases and J gave up 5 bases; unmatched junction bases: 9.

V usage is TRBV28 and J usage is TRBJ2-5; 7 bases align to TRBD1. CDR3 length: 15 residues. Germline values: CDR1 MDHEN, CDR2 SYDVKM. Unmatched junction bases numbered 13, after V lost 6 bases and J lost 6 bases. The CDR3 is CASRTPKGAEKTQYF. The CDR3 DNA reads TGTGCCAGCAGGACTCCTAAGGGGGCGGAGAAGACCCAGTACTTC.

The CDR3 DNA follows: TGTGCCAGCAGCCCTCGGGGGAGCACTCGCACAGATACGCAGTATTTT. It is translated as CASSPRGSTRTDTQYF. The V gene is TRBV5-4, the J gene TRBJ2-3, with TRBD2 as a possible D gene (6 bases). CDR3 length: 16 amino acids. Germline CDR1 and CDR2: SGHNT and YYREEE (reference sequence). V gave up 4 bases and J gave up 1 base, with 16 bases separating them. The variable domain in full, with the rest retrieved from reference TRBV5-4 and TRBJ2-3, is ETGVTQSPTHLIKTRGQQVTLRCSSQSGHNTVSWYQQALGQGPQFIFQYYREEENGRGNFPPRFSGLQFPNYSSELNVNALELDDSALYLCASSPRGSTRTDTQYFGPGTRLTVL.

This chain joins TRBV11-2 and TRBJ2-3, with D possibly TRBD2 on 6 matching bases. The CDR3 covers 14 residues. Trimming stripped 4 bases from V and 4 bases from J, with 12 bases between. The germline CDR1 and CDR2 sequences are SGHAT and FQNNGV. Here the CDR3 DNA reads TGTGCCAGCAGCTCACGGGAGACCGCAGATACGCAGTATTTT. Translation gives CASSSRETADTQYF.

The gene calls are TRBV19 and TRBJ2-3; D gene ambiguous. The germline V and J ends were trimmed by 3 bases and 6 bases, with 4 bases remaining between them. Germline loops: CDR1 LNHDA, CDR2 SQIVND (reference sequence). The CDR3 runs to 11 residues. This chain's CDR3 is CASSIRDTQYF. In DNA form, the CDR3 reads TGTGCCAGTAGTATTAGGGATACGCAGTATTTT.

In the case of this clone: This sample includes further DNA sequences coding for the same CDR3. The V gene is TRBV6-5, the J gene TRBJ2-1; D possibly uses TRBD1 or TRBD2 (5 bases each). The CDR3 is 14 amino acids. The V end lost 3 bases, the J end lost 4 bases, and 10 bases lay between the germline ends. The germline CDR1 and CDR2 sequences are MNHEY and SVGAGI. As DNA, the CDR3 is TGTGCCAGCAGTTATTCGGGACGGTACAATGAGCAGTTCTTC. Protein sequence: CASSYSGRYNEQFF.

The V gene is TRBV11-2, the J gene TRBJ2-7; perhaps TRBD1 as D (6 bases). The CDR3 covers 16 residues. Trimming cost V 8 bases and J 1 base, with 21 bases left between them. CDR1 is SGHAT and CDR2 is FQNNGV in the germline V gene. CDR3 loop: CASQWRGGPNSYEQYF. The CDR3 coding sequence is TGTGCCAGCCAGTGGAGAGGGGGACCCAATTCCTACGAGCAGTACTTC.

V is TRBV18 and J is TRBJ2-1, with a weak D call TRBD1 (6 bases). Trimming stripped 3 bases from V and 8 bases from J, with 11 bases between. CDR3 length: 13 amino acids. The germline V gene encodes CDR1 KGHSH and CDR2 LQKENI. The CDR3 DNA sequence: TGTGCCAGCTCACCGAGGGGGTTCGATGAGCAGTTCTTC. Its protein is CASSPRGFDEQFF.

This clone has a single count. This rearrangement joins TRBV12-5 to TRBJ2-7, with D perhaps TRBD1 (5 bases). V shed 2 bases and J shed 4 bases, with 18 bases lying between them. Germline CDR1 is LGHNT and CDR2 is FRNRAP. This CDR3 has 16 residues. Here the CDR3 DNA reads TGTGCTAGTGGTTTGCCCTCGGACAAGGACCCTTACGAGCAGTACTTC. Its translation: CASGLPSDKDPYEQYF.

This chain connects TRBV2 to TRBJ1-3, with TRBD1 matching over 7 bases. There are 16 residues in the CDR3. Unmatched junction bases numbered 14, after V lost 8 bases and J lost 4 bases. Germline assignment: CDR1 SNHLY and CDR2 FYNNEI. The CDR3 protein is CASSLGRAGQGNTIYF. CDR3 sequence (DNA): TGTGCCAGCTCGCTAGGAAGGGCGGGACAGGGAAACACCATATATTTT.

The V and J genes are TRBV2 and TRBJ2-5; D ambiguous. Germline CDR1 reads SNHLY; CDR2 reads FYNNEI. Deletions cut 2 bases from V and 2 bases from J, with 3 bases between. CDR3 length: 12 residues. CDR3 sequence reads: CASSERQETQYF. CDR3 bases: TGTGCCAGCAGTGAACGGCAAGAGACCCAGTACTTC.

The CDR3 protein is CSASREEQFF. The CDR3 coding sequence is TGCAGTGCTAGTAGAGAGGAGCAGTTCTTC. The chain is built from TRBV20-1 and TRBJ2-1; D is unresolved. Deletions cut 3 bases from V and 10 bases from J, with 7 bases between. The CDR3 is 10 residues long. The germline V gene encodes CDR1 DFQATT and CDR2 SNEGSKA (reference sequence).

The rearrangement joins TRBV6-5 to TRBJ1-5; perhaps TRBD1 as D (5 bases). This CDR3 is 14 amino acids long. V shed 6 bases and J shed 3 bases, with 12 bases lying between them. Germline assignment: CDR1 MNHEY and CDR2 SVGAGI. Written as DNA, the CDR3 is TGTGCCAGCAGCCCCGGACACAACAATCAGCCCCAGCATTTT. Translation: CASSPGHNNQPQHF.

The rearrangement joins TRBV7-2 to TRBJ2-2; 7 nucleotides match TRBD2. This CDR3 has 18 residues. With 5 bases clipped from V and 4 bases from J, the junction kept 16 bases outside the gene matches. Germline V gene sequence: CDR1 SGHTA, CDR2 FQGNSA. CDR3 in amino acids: CASSLRGVVVTSTGELFF. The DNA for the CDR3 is TGTGCCAGCAGCCTCCGGGGGGTAGTCGTAACCTCCACCGGGGAGCTGTTTTTT.

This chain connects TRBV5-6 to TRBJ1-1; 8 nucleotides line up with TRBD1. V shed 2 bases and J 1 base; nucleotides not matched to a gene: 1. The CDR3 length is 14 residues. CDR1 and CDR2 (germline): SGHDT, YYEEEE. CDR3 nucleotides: TGTGCCAGCAGCTTTACAGGGGGGAACACTGAAGCTTTCTTT. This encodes CASSFTGGNTEAFF.

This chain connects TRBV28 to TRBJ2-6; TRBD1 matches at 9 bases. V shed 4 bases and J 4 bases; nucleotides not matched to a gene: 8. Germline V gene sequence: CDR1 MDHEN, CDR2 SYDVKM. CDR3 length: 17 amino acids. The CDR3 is CASSSDRGLTGANVLTF. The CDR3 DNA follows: TGTGCCAGCAGTTCCGACAGGGGGTTGACAGGGGCCAACGTCCTGACTTTC.